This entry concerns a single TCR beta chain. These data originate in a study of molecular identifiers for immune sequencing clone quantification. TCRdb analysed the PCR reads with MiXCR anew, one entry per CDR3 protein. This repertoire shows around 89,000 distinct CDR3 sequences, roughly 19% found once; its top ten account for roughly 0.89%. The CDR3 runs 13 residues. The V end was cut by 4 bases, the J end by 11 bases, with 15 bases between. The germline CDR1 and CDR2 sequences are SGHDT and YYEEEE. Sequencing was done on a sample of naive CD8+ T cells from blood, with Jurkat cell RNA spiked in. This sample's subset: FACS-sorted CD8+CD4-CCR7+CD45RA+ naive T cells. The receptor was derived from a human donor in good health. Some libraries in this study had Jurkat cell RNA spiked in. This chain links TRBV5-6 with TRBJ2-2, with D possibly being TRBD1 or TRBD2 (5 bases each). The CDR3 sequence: CASSGEGRPELFF. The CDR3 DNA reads TGTGCCAGCAGCGGAGAGGGACGGCCCGAGCTGTTTTTT. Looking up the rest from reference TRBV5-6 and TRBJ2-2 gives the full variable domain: DAGVTQSPTHLIKTRGQQVTLRCSPKSGHDTVSWYQQALGQGPQFIFQYYEEEERQRGNFPDRFSGHQFPNYSSELNVNALLLGDSALYLCASSGEGRPELFFGEGSRLTVL.